This record looks at one T cell receptor beta chain sequence and its context. Its antigen is undetermined. Both 60 Vbeta primers and 13 Jbeta primers went into the PCR. Here immunoSEQ multiplex PCR was the method, and the copy in TCRdb shows in-frame clones only, minus some. The sample lists about 190,000 clones, 85% seen once, with 1% in the top ten. CDR3 length: 14 amino acids. Trimming pared 2 bases from V and 4 bases from J, leaving 11 bases between. Germline assignment: CDR1 ENHRY and CDR2 SYGVKD. The record originates from a study of cytomegalovirus exposure and HLA in healthy donors. Overall study: Earlier work reported 110 million or so unique TCR beta sequences from 180 million or so T cells. Points from the study as a whole: Exclusion as indistinguishable affected some V segments, including TRBV6-2 and TRBV6-3. It was reported in a later analysis that an Asian-associated ancestry cluster showed fewer N-insertions than the 666-donor mean.

Source material: PBMCs. The clonotype was recovered from a boy aged 2-9 years in good health and CMV-seronegative. V usage is TRBV10-3 and J usage is TRBJ1-1; weak D call: TRBD1 (5 bases). Here the CDR3 reads CAISEMVQGTEAFF. The DNA for the CDR3 is TGTGCCATCAGTGAGATGGTTCAGGGCACTGAAGCTTTCTTT.